This TCR beta chain is from a study of cytomegalovirus exposure and HLA in healthy donors. This clone was seen a few times. Germline V CDR1 and CDR2: SGHTA, FQGNSA. J was trimmed by 4 bases and V by 8 bases; bases with no gene match: 10. The CDR3 has 16 amino acids. PCR involved 60 Vbeta and 13 Jbeta primers. This table comes from immunoSEQ multiplex PCR, and its TCRdb copy is limited to in-frame clones, with some not included. The sample includes about 170,000 clones, approximately 76% of them seen just once. Sequenced input: PBMCs. This clonotype originated in a woman aged 18-29 years in good health and CMV-seropositive. V is TRBV7-2 and J is TRBJ2-4; 11 positions agree with TRBD2. CDR3 bases: TGTGCCAGCGGTAGCGGGGGGGCCAGTTTAAAAAACATTCAGTACTTC. Translated, it gives CASGSGGASLKNIQYF.